This T cell receptor beta chain was documented in a study of graft-versus-host responses after intestinal transplantation. Whole-study context: Induction using anti-thymocyte globulin, followed by tacrolimus and steroids for approximately three years, was given to all recipients. Study-wide results and limits: Those patients showing graft-donor T cell macrochimerism displayed high graft-versus-host to host-versus-graft clonal ratios in allografts. Detected in recipient marrow were GvH clones, some of which were first observed in ileum or blood. Researchers found peak circulating GvH clone levels linked to early post-transplant HvG declines.

About this clone itself: What it binds is not known.

The repertoire was sequenced with immunoSEQ multiplex PCR; TCRdb's copy has only in-frame clones and lacks some. The sample lists just under 65,000 clones, 90% to 95% seen once, with roughly 1.5% in the top ten. CDR3 length: 16 residues. The V gene's germline CDR1 is SGDLS and CDR2 YYNGEE. With 0 bases clipped from V and 6 bases from J, the junction kept 8 bases outside the gene matches. Sample: unstimulated CD8+ T cells sorted from spleen or lymph node cells, taken before transplant. The receptor was derived from a human donor who was the organ donor for an intestinal transplant. The J gene is TRBJ2-1, the V gene TRBV9; 8 bases map to TRBD2. The CDR3 bases are TGTGCCAGCAGCGTAGCACCGGGAGGGAGTATCAATGAGCAGTTCTTC. As protein: CASSVAPGGSINEQFF.